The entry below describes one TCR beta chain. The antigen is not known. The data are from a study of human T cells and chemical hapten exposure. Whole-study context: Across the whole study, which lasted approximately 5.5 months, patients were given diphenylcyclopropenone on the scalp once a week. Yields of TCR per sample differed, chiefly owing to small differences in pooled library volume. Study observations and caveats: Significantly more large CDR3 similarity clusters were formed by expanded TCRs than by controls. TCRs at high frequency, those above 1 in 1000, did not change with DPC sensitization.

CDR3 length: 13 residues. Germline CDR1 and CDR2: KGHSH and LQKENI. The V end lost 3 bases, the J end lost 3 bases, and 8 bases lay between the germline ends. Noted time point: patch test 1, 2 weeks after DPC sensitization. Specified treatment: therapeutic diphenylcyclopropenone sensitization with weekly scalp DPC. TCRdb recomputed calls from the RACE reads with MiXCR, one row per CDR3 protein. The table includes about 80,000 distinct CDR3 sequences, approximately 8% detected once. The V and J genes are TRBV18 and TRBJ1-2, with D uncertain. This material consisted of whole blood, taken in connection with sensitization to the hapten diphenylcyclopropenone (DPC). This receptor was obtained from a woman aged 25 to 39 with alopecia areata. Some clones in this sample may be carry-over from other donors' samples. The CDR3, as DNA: TGTGCCAGCTCACCTGACGGATACTATGGCTACACCTTC. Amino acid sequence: CASSPDGYYGYTF.